The T cell receptor (beta chain) described here comes from a study of blood T cell repertoires in COVID-19. Study-wide context: Researchers got acute and convalescent COVID-19 samples from the United States, Italy and Spain. T cells, B-cell-depleted T cells, or PBMCs provided the cDNA or gDNA that served as material.

In the original analysis: Reference gene primers were amplified, and this amplification served to estimate nucleated cell counts. Only in-frame clones appear in the TCRdb table, and some are missing; sequencing was by immunoSEQ multiplex PCR. V and J calls plus clone size are reproduced from that table; the DNA served to infer D and trimming. The sample lists more than 60,000 clones, more than 75% occurring once. A single count supports this clone. The CDR3 length is 13 residues. CDR1 and CDR2 from the germline V gene are SGHDN and FVKESK. Between the trimmed V and J ends, which lost 4 bases and 4 bases, there was a span of 10 bases.

The origin of this receptor is a woman of 80 years or more with active or convalescent COVID-19. The specimen was peripheral blood. The chain couples TRBV14 to TRBJ1-2; no clear D gene. In nucleotides, the CDR3 is TGTGCCAGCAGCCGATTCTCGAGCTATGGCTACACCTTC. Protein product: CASSRFSSYGYTF.